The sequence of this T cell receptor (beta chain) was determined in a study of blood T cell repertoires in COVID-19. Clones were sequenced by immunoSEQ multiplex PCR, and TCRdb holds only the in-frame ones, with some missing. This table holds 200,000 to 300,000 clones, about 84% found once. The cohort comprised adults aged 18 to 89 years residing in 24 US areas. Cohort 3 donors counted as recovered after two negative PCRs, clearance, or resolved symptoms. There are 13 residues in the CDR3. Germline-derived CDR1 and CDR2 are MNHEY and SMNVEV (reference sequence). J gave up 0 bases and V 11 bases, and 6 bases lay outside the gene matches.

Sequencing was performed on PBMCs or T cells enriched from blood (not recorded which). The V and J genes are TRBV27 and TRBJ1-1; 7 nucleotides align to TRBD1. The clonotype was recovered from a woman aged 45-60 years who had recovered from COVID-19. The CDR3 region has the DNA TGTGCCGTACGGGACAGAGTGAACACTGAAGCTTTCTTT. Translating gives CAVRDRVNTEAFF.